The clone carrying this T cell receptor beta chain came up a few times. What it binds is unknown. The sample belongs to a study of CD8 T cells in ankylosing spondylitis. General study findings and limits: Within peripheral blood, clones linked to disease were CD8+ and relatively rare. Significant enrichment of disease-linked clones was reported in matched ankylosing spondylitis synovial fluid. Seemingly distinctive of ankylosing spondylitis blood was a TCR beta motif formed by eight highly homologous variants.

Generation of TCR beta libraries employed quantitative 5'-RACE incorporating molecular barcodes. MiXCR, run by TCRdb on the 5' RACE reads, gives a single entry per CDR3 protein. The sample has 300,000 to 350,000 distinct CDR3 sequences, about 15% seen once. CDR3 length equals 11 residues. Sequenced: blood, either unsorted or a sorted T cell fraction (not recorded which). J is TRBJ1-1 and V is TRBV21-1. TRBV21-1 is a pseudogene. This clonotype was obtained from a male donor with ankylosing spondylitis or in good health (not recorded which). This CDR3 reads CASSKTPEAFF. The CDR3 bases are TGTGCCAGCAGCAAAACCCCTGAAGCTTTCTTT.